This T cell receptor beta chain is drawn from a study of cytomegalovirus exposure and HLA in healthy donors. Looking at the study overall: Approximately 80 million unique TCRs from HLA-typed donors were held in an early data release.

This CDR3 contains 14 residues. CDR1 MDHEN and CDR2 SYDVKM come from the germline V gene. The V segment lost 6 bases and the J segment 4 bases; nucleotides outside the gene matches: 8. The PCR made use of 60 Vbeta and 13 Jbeta primers. Here immunoSEQ multiplex PCR was the method, and the copy in TCRdb shows in-frame clones only, minus some. The sample features 200,000 or so clones, with around 1.1% in its top ten. The chain couples TRBV28 to TRBJ1-2; 7 nucleotides agree with TRBD1. This TCR was recovered from a girl aged 2 to 9 in good health and CMV-seropositive. Specimen: PBMCs. The DNA of the CDR3 is TGTGCCAGCAGACCAGGGGGACAGCTCTATGGCTACACCTTC. It is translated as CASRPGGQLYGYTF.